The rows below give T cell receptor beta chains drawn from one sample of a study of blood T cells in healthy people across ages. TCRdb re-analysed the 5' RACE reads in MiXCR, keeping a single row per CDR3 protein. The sample comprises about 970,000 distinct CDR3 sequences, 51% of which are singletons, and about 22% rests with the top ten. The sample comprised blood. Receptor source: a woman between 55 and 75 years old in good health. Each CDR3 is given with its conserved first and last residue.

J: .
V: TRBV11-2
CDR3: CASSLIGRPQETQYF

J: .
V: TRBV18
CDR3: CASTTGGLGEQYF

J: TRBJ2-6
V: TRBV6-6
CDR3: CASSYSSSSGANVLTF

J: TRBJ2-1
V: TRBV12-3/TRBV12-4
CDR3: CASGVVIGYNEQFF

J: TRBJ2-1
V: TRBV5-1
CDR3: CASSLGAADEQFF

J: TRBJ1-2
V: TRBV2
CDR3: CASRGARTVSQNYGYTF

J: TRBJ2-3
V: TRBV27
CDR3: CASSFRASGREADTQYF

J: TRBJ2-3
V: TRBV29-1
CDR3: CSVEGTSGGDTQYF

J: TRBJ1-2
V: TRBV20-1
CDR3: CSARRSDSDFYGYTF

J: TRBJ2-1
V: TRBV25-1
CDR3: CASSDTTGIRLNEQFF

J: TRBJ2-5
V: TRBV11-2
CDR3: CASSLGVRVGWETQYF

J: TRBJ2-1
V: TRBV29-1
CDR3: CSVLGTTSGPAHNEQFF

J: TRBJ2-7
V: TRBV20-1
CDR3: CSAPFPRGIYEQYF

J: TRBJ2-7
V: TRBV24-1
CDR3: CATSVGSAYEQYF

J: .
V: TRBV5-1
CDR3: CASSLGWTETQYF

J: TRBJ2-1
V: TRBV28
CDR3: CASRMNPDRAEFF

J: TRBJ2-7
V: TRBV29-1
CDR3: CSGAGQGNEQYF

J: TRBJ2-7
V: TRBV5-1
CDR3: CASSFVWRSSGDEQYF

J: TRBJ2-2
V: TRBV20-1
CDR3: CSAREGVRITGELFF

J: TRBJ2-7
V: TRBV7-2
CDR3: CASSFPVLPGQGAYEQYF

J: TRBJ2-5
V: TRBV18
CDR3: CASSKPGQGYQETQYF

J: TRBJ2-3
V: TRBV28
CDR3: CASSLRPNTQYF

J: .
V: TRBV7-3
CDR3: CASSFPTNSYNEQYF

J: TRBJ1-5
V: TRBV2
CDR3: CASKDRDDQPQHF

J: TRBJ2-5
V: TRBV4-3
CDR3: CASSHGGYGTSGGETQYF

J: TRBJ2-3
V: TRBV27
CDR3: CASSLWGRLENTQYF

J: TRBJ2-7
V: TRBV7-9
CDR3: CASSKGNSYEQYF

J: TRBJ1-5
V: TRBV7-2
CDR3: CASSRRQGTQPQHF

J: TRBJ2-5
V: TRBV4-1
CDR3: CASSQDLAGGETQYF

J: TRBJ2-4
V: TRBV20-1
CDR3: CSAPPAGNGAKNIQYF

J: TRBJ2-3
V: TRBV7-2
CDR3: CASNPGGGSTDTQYF

J: TRBJ2-2
V: TRBV6-6
CDR3: CASSYSRDSSYTGELFF

J: .
V: TRBV6-5
CDR3: CASSPLAGSHEQYF

J: TRBJ2-3
V: TRBV9
CDR3: CASSRRSSSTDTQYF

J: TRBJ2-7
V: TRBV4-3
CDR3: CASSQEVVRYEQYF

J: TRBJ2-3
V: TRBV10-3
CDR3: CAISELLASDTQYF

J: TRBJ2-7
V: TRBV7-9
CDR3: CASSYVGDSYEQYF

J: .
V: TRBV6-6
CDR3: CASSYVGNEQYF

J: TRBJ2-1
V: TRBV4-1
CDR3: CASSQQLAVSSYNEQFF

J: TRBJ2-5
V: TRBV11-3
CDR3: CASSQRDREETQYF

J: TRBJ2-3
V: TRBV29-1
CDR3: CSVGGTVDTQYF

J: TRBJ1-4
V: TRBV7-2
CDR3: CASGLEGRGFLGEKLFF